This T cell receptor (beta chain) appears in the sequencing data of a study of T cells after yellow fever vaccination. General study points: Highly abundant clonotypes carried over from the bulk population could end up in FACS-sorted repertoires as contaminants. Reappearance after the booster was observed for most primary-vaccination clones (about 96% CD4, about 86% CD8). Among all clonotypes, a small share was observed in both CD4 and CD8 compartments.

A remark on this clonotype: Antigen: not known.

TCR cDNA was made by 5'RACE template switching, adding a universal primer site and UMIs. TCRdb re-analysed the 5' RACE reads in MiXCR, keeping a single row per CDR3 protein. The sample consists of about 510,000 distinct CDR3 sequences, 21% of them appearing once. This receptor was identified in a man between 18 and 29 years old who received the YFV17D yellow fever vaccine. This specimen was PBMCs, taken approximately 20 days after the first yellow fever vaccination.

Written as DNA, the CDR3 is TGTGCCAGCAGCCCAGATAGCGGGGGGTACAATGAGCAGTTCTTC. Translated: CASSPDSGGYNEQFF. The genes are TRBV7-3 and TRBJ2-1; 10 bases align to TRBD2. The junction had 5 bases not matched to a gene; V was cut back by 5 bases and J by 4 bases. This CDR3 spans 15 amino acids. Germline loops: CDR1 SGHTA, CDR2 FQGTGA. Full variable domain (missing parts from reference TRBV7-3 and TRBJ2-1): GAGVSQTPSNKVTEKGKYVELRCDPISGHTALYWYRQSLGQGPEFLIYFQGTGAADDSGLPNDRFFAVRPEGSVSTLKIQRTERGDSAVYLCASSPDSGGYNEQFFGPGTRLTVL.